The next 25 T cell receptor beta chains were all read from a single sample in a study of blood T cell repertoires in COVID-19. Sequenced by immunoSEQ multiplex PCR; TCRdb stores in-frame clones only, minus some. The sample records more than 100,000 clones, 85% being singletons. Material: peripheral blood. The source of these receptors is a man of 80 years or more with acute or convalescent COVID-19.

The chain recombines TRBV18 with TRBJ2-3; the match to TRBD1 covers 7 bases. Per germline, CDR1 KGHSH and CDR2 LQKENI. The CDR3 contains 15 residues. Trimming took 4 bases from V and 1 from J; bases not matched to a gene: 5. CDR3 DNA: TGTGCCAGCTCACGAGGGGACAGCCGCACAGATACGCAGTATTTT. It translates to CASSRGDSRTDTQYF.

This clone was seen only a few times. V usage is TRBV30 and J usage is TRBJ1-1, with D perhaps matching TRBD1 (5 bases). CDR3 length equals 14 residues. Per the germline V gene, CDR1 is GTSNPN and CDR2 is SVGIG (reference sequence). V lost 0 bases and J lost 10, with 18 bases in between. The CDR3 DNA is TGTGCCTGGAGTGTAGGGCTGACCCCGGGGGGAGCTTTCTTT. Translated: CAWSVGLTPGGAFF.

The chain links TRBV6-2 or TRBV6-3 to TRBJ2-6; a weak D match, TRBD2 (5 bases). V was cut by 0 bases and J by 0 bases, with 15 bases left in between. This CDR3 is 19 amino acids long. CDR1 and CDR2 from the germline V gene are MNHEY and SVGEGT. In nucleotides, the CDR3 is TGTGCCAGCAGTTACTCGAGAGGGCTAGGGTTCTCTGGGGCCAACGTCCTGACTTTC. Translation gives CASSYSRGLGFSGANVLTF.

This sequence joins TRBV2 and TRBJ1-2; a weak D match, TRBD1 (6 bases). The CDR3 totals 14 residues. The V end was cut by 6 bases, the J end by 3 bases, with 14 bases between. The germline CDR1 and CDR2 sequences are SNHLY and FYNNEI. The CDR3 sequence: CASSVGGLDYGYTF. The CDR3 DNA follows: TGTGCCAGCAGCGTAGGGGGTCTAGACTATGGCTACACCTTC. Based on the CDR3 plus reference TRBV2 and TRBJ1-2, the full variable domain is EPEVTQTPSHQVTQMGQEVILRCVPISNHLYFYWYRQILGQKVEFLVSFYNNEISEKSEIFDDQFSVERPDGSNFTLKIRSTKLEDSAMYFCASSVGGLDYGYTFGSGTRLTVV.

The chain carries TRBV11-1 and TRBJ2-1, with D uncertain. V lost 2 bases, J lost 8 bases, and 16 bases lay in between. This CDR3 spans 15 amino acids. The V gene's germline CDR1 is SGHAT and CDR2 FQDESV (reference sequence). CDR3 DNA: TGTGCCAGCAGCTTAAATGACGGCAGGTTGGATGAGCAGTTCTTC. Translating it yields CASSLNDGRLDEQFF. The full variable domain, its missing parts supplied by reference TRBV11-1 and TRBJ2-1, is EAEVAQSPRYKITEKSQAVAFWCDPISGHATLYWYRQILGQGPELLVQFQDESVVDDSQLPKDRFSAERLKGVDSTLKIQPAELGDSAMYLCASSLNDGRLDEQFFGPGTRLTVL.

The chain has TRBV3-1 (or the pseudogene TRBV3-2) and TRBJ2-7; D is ambiguous. V was shortened by 2 bases and J by 7 bases, with 12 bases between the two germline ends. The CDR3 totals 13 residues. The germline CDR1 and CDR2 sequences are LGHDT and YNNKEL (reference sequence). The DNA of the CDR3 is TGTGCCAGCAGCCAACTCGGCTACGGGGAGCAGTACTTC. The encoded protein is CASSQLGYGEQYF.

The rearrangement links TRBV7-3 to TRBJ2-2; 10 bases are shared with TRBD2. The CDR3 is made up of 18 amino acids. With 2 bases clipped from V and 1 base from J, the junction kept 7 bases outside the gene matches. The germline gives CDR1 SGHTA, CDR2 FQGTGA. This CDR3 reads CASSLVGPSGGNTGELFF. In DNA form, the CDR3 reads TGTGCCAGCAGCTTAGTAGGGCCTAGCGGGGGGAACACCGGGGAGCTGTTTTTT.

The chain carries TRBV10-2 and TRBJ1-6, with TRBD1 identical over 9 bases. The germline V gene encodes CDR1 WSHSY and CDR2 SAAADI. V shed 3 bases and J 7 bases; nucleotides not matched to a gene: 10. CDR3 length equals 17 residues. The CDR3 reads CASSDPGQGMGNSPLHF. The CDR3 DNA sequence: TGCGCCAGCAGTGACCCGGGACAGGGAATGGGAAATTCACCCCTCCACTTT.

V gene TRBV5-1 combines with J gene TRBJ2-7; 10 bases agree with TRBD1. V lost 3 bases, J lost 5 bases, and 11 bases stayed unmatched. The germline V gene encodes CDR1 SGHRS and CDR2 YFSETQ. The CDR3 has 16 residues. CDR3 residues: CASSSSGTGVIHEQYF. CDR3 sequence (DNA): TGCGCCAGCAGCTCCTCCGGGACAGGGGTGATCCACGAGCAGTACTTC.

J is TRBJ1-2 and V is TRBV19; 9 bases match TRBD1. The trim removed 6 bases at V and 8 bases at J, leaving 10 bases unmatched. Germline V CDR1 and CDR2: LNHDA, SQIVND (reference sequence). This CDR3 is built from 14 residues. CDR3 sequence: CASSPTGGPGGYTF. Written as DNA, the CDR3 is TGTGCCAGTAGCCCAACAGGGGGCCCTGGGGGCTACACCTTC.

About this clone itself: The identical CDR3 is also encoded by other nucleotide sequences in the sample. V and J are TRBV6-5 and TRBJ1-1; D remains unclear. Germline V gene sequence: CDR1 MNHEY, CDR2 SVGAGI. There are 12 residues in the CDR3. V dropped 6 bases and J dropped 0 bases, with 5 bases sitting between them. As DNA, the CDR3 is TGTGCCAGCAGCTCTGTGAACACTGAAGCTTTCTTT. It translates to CASSSVNTEAFF.

The V and J genes are TRBV4-3 and TRBJ1-1; D perhaps matches TRBD1 (5 bases). V gave up 0 bases and J gave up 0 bases, with 11 bases separating them. The CDR3 spans 16 residues. Germline V gene sequence: CDR1 LGHNA, CDR2 YSLEER. DNA for the CDR3: TGCGCCAGCAGCCAAGAATCCTGGGGGGTGAACACTGAAGCTTTCTTT. It translates to CASSQESWGVNTEAFF.

V is TRBV6-1 and J is TRBJ2-7; maybe TRBD1 (6 bases). Germline CDR1 MNHNS, CDR2 SASEGT. The CDR3 is 15 residues long. Trimming shortened V by 5 bases and J by 2 bases, and 16 bases separated the two germline ends. CDR3 in amino acids: CASSPRGTPTYEQYF. The CDR3 nucleotides are TGTGCCAGCAGTCCCCGAGGGACACCAACCTACGAGCAGTACTTC.

J is TRBJ2-5 and V is TRBV28; no reliable D call. The CDR3 consists of 17 residues. Germline CDR1 MDHEN, CDR2 SYDVKM. Deletions cut 3 bases from V and 3 bases from J, with 20 bases between. The DNA for the CDR3 is TGTGCCAGCAGTTTTTCCTATGTAGGCGGAAGGAAAGAGACCCAGTACTTC. Its protein is CASSFSYVGGRKETQYF.

This sequence joins TRBV5-1 and TRBJ1-2; 11 bases are shared with TRBD1. The germline gives CDR1 SGHRS, CDR2 YFSETQ. This CDR3 has 17 residues. The V and J ends lost 4 bases and 4 bases, in that order; junction bases with no gene match: 12. DNA for the CDR3: TGCGCCAGCAGCGTACGTCCCGGGACAGGGGGAAGCTATGGCTACACCTTC. It yields the protein CASSVRPGTGGSYGYTF.

The chain is built from TRBV6-5 and TRBJ1-4; weak D call: TRBD1 (5 bases). V shed 0 bases and J shed 4 bases, with 9 bases lying between them. Per the germline V gene, CDR1 is MNHEY and CDR2 is SVGAGI. The CDR3 extends over 15 amino acids. The CDR3 coding sequence is TGTGCCAGCAGTTACTCAGGGGCTGATAATGAAAAACTGTTTTTT. It is translated as CASSYSGADNEKLFF.

This clone appeared a single time. The chain couples TRBV6-5 to TRBJ2-7; TRBD2 matches at 12 bases. The CDR3 has 15 residues. With V trimmed by 5 bases and J by 4 bases, 6 bases remained unmatched. Germline CDR1 reads MNHEY; CDR2 reads SVGAGI. CDR3: CASSQTSGSGYEQYF. In DNA, the CDR3 is TGTGCCAGCAGTCAGACTAGCGGGAGCGGGTACGAGCAGTACTTC.

This sequence joins TRBV27 and TRBJ2-3, with D unclear. The CDR3 runs 13 residues. Deletions cut 8 bases from V and 6 bases from J, with 15 bases between. The V gene's germline CDR1 is MNHEY and CDR2 SMNVEV (reference sequence). CDR3: CASGLLGWDTQYF. CDR3 bases: TGTGCCAGCGGATTATTGGGCTGGGATACGCAGTATTTT.

The chain has TRBV3-1 (or the pseudogene TRBV3-2) and TRBJ1-2; a weak D match, TRBD1 (6 bases). Germline V gene lookup returns CDR1 LGHDT and CDR2 YNNKEL (reference sequence). V was clipped by 0 bases and J by 7 bases, with 9 bases between them. This CDR3 contains 13 residues. The CDR3 nucleotides read TGTGCCAGCAGCCAAGATGGGGGCCGTGGCTACACCTTC. Translated: CASSQDGGRGYTF.

This sequence joins TRBV18 and TRBJ2-2, with 10 positions matching TRBD1. Germline lookup yields CDR1 KGHSH and CDR2 LQKENI. V lost 3 bases to trimming and J lost 6 bases; unmatched junction nucleotides: 7. The CDR3 has 16 residues. The DNA of the CDR3 is TGTGCCAGCTCACCCTCGACAGGGGGCTTATCCGGGGAGCTGTTTTTT. Protein: CASSPSTGGLSGELFF. Supplemented by reference TRBV18 and TRBJ2-2, the full variable domain reads NAGVMQNPRHLVRRRGQEARLRCSPMKGHSHVYWYRQLPEEGLKFMVYLQKENIIDESGMPKERFSAEFPKEGPSILRIQQVVRGDSAAYFCASSPSTGGLSGELFFGEGSRLTVL.

The rearrangement links TRBV7-2 to TRBJ1-6; a weak D match, TRBD1 (5 bases). The CDR3 covers 16 residues. Germline assignment: CDR1 SGHTA and CDR2 FQGNSA. V was trimmed by 2 bases and J by 1 base, leaving 9 bases between them. The CDR3 region is CASSLKPGSYNSPLHF. Written as DNA, the CDR3 is TGTGCCAGCAGCTTAAAGCCAGGGTCCTATAATTCACCCCTCCACTTT.

The chain couples TRBV5-4 to TRBJ1-2; TRBD1 aligns across 10 bases. V lost 4 bases and J lost 5; bases outside the gene matches: 5. CDR1 SGHNT and CDR2 YYREEE come from the germline V gene (reference sequence). The CDR3 runs 14 residues. The CDR3 DNA is TGTGCCAGCAGCGCGGACAGGGGGGGATATGGCTACACCTTC. Protein: CASSADRGGYGYTF.

The rearrangement joins TRBV14 to TRBJ2-1; no firm D call. The CDR3 spans 15 residues. Germline V lookup: CDR1 SGHDN, CDR2 FVKESK. Trimming pared 0 bases from V and 0 bases from J, leaving 6 bases between. The CDR3 nucleotides are TGTGCCAGCAGCCAAGATAGAGCCTCCTACAATGAGCAGTTCTTC. This translates into CASSQDRASYNEQFF.

This chain connects TRBV23-1 to TRBJ1-6; 10 nucleotides match TRBD1. TRBV23-1 is an ORF, and what it does is uncertain. The CDR3 has 16 residues. After removal of 1 base from V and 8 bases from J, the junction contained 5 bases not matched to a gene. The CDR3 region is CASSQYPDRGDSPLHF. The DNA of the CDR3 is TGCGCCAGCAGTCAATACCCGGACAGGGGGGATTCACCCCTCCACTTT.

The chain is built from TRBV7-6 and TRBJ1-3, with a weak D call TRBD1 (5 bases). The CDR3 has 15 amino acids. Germline loops: CDR1 SGHVS, CDR2 FNYEAQ. V was clipped by 3 bases and J by 2 bases, with 11 bases between them. The CDR3 loop reads CASSFQGRTGNTIYF. The CDR3 nucleotides are TGTGCCAGCAGCTTTCAGGGAAGAACTGGAAACACCATATATTTT.